The source of this TCR beta chain is a study of identical twins. The authors used template switching to add a universal primer site and gave cDNA unique molecular identifiers. TCRdb redid the calling of the 5' RACE reads with MiXCR, one entry per CDR3 protein. The top ten clones hold about 1.5% of a sample with hundreds of thousands of distinct CDR3 sequences, approximately 13% of them seen once. This clonotype was found a few times. As yet, its antigen is unknown. Findings and limits, study-wide: Invariant cells of the MAIT and iNKT types might have partly distorted the zero-insertion analyses. Monozygotic twin pairs showed more out-of-frame TCR alpha sharing than models estimated.

These data also formed part of another study, on yellow fever vaccine responses in identical twins.

This receptor was identified in a woman aged 18-30 years in good health. Sequenced material: PBMCs.

CDR3 protein: CASSFVAERYNEQFF. CDR3 bases: TGCGCCAGCAGCTTCGTAGCGGAACGCTACAATGAGCAGTTCTTC. The chain combines TRBV5-1 with TRBJ2-1, with D possibly TRBD2 on 6 matching bases. Trimming stripped 2 bases from V and 3 bases from J, with 12 bases between. Germline V gene sequence: CDR1 SGHRS, CDR2 YFSETQ. The CDR3 contains 15 residues.